The next 2 T cell receptor beta chains were all read from a single sample in a study of regulatory T cells in long-lasting Graves disease. Time point specified: newly diagnosed GD, antithyroid drugs for less than 3 months. PBMCs provided the RNA from which the TCR library was made. Sequencing libraries for TCR beta were prepared with iRepertoire HTBI primers and Arm-PCR of CDR3 regions. TCRdb called the multiplex PCR reads again in MiXCR, with one record for every CDR3 protein. Here the sample spans more than 400,000 distinct CDR3 sequences, 16% being singletons. The sample was also reused in another study, on T cells in Graves' hyperthyroidism and ophthalmopathy.

Sequences were derived from peripheral blood mononuclear cells (PBMCs), sampled at new diagnosis, from a patient treated with antithyroid drugs. The source is a woman in her 30s with Graves disease.

This chain connects TRBV5-4 to TRBJ2-6; tentative D call: TRBD2 (5 bases). The CDR3 extends over 16 amino acids. V dropped 1 base and J dropped 4 bases, with 12 bases sitting between them. CDR1 is SGHNT, CDR2 YYREEE, per germline (reference sequence). The chain's CDR3 is CASSLRGSEGANVLTF. CDR3 sequence (DNA): TGTGCCAGCAGCTTGCGAGGGAGTGAGGGGGCCAACGTCCTGACTTTC.

This clonotype has at least ten counts. The rearrangement uses TRBV12-3 or TRBV12-4 and TRBJ2-4; D possibly corresponds to TRBD2 (5 bases). The V gene lost 5 bases and the J gene lost 6 bases, with 14 bases spanning the gap. The CDR3 is made up of 14 amino acids. CDR3 nucleotides: TGTGCCAGCAGTGACCTGGGCCGGGGAAACATTCAGTACTTC. This codes for CASSDLGRGNIQYF.